This T cell receptor (beta chain) is drawn from a study of cytomegalovirus exposure and HLA in healthy donors. PCR amplification relied on 60 Vbeta primers (plus 13 Jbeta primers). Some clones are missing from TCRdb's copy, which holds only in-frame ones; the method was immunoSEQ multiplex PCR. The repertoire holds over 150,000 clones, with 70% to 80% as singletons. The germline CDR1 and CDR2 sequences are MNHEY and SVGAGI. V was pared by 8 bases and J by 1 base, with 11 bases between. The CDR3 length is 13 residues. The sequenced sample consisted of PBMCs. V is TRBV6-5 and J is TRBJ1-2; a weak D match, TRBD1 (5 bases). The source is a man between 25 and 39 years old in good health and CMV-seronegative. CDR3: CASRQGSNYGYTF. The CDR3 DNA sequence: TGTGCCAGCCGGCAGGGTAGTAACTATGGCTACACCTTC.